These 19 T cell receptor beta chains came from one sample sequenced in a study of blood T cell repertoires in COVID-19. The method was immunoSEQ multiplex PCR; TCRdb's version includes in-frame clones alone and lacks a portion of them. Of fewer than 55,000 clones in the sample, about four fifths are singletons; the top ten hold around 2.8%. The specimen sequenced was peripheral blood. All receptors derive from a woman aged 60-75 years with acute or convalescent COVID-19.

The genes are TRBV14 and TRBJ1-1; D gene uncertain. Germline V gene sequence: CDR1 SGHDN, CDR2 FVKESK. CDR3 length: 15 residues. The V end was cut by 1 base, the J end by 2 bases, with 11 bases between. The CDR3 region is CASSQVAGLNTEAFF. The CDR3 region has the DNA TGTGCCAGCAGCCAAGTTGCAGGTCTAAACACTGAAGCTTTCTTT.

This clone is judged medium-sized. This chain connects TRBV28 to TRBJ2-1; maybe TRBD2 (6 bases). V lost 8 bases and J lost 3, with 14 bases in between. CDR3 length equals 14 residues. Germline lookup yields CDR1 MDHEN and CDR2 SYDVKM. The DNA for the CDR3 is TGTGCCAGCCTGCGCGGGGAGAACTACAATGAGCAGTTCTTC. It is translated as CASLRGENYNEQFF.

This clone was seen a few times. The chain recombines TRBV24-1 with TRBJ1-2; 11 nucleotides agree with TRBD1. The V and J ends lost 4 bases and 3 bases, in that order; junction bases with no gene match: 9. Germline CDR1 is KGHDR and CDR2 is SFDVKD. The CDR3 is 17 residues long. CDR3 protein: CATSDRGQGALHYGYTF. CDR3 sequence (DNA): TGTGCCACCAGTGACCGCGGACAGGGGGCCCTCCACTATGGCTACACCTTC.

The chain joins TRBV7-9 to TRBJ2-1; the D gene is possibly TRBD1 (7 bases). This CDR3 is 15 amino acids long. In germline, CDR1 is SEHNR, CDR2 FQNEAQ (reference sequence). V was pared by 1 base and J by 3 bases, with 10 bases between. The CDR3 protein is CASSLGQGGYNEQFF. The CDR3 nucleotides read TGTGCCAGCAGCTTAGGCCAGGGGGGCTACAATGAGCAGTTCTTC.

This chain links TRBV30 with TRBJ1-3; D remains unclear. Germline assignment: CDR1 GTSNPN and CDR2 SVGIG (reference sequence). V was cut by 2 bases and J by 0 bases, with 8 bases left in between. The CDR3 contains 14 residues. CDR3 bases: TGTGCCTGGAGTCCCAGGTACTCTGGAAACACCATATATTTT. Amino acids: CAWSPRYSGNTIYF.

This chain links TRBV5-1 with TRBJ2-2; D is uncertain. Germline loops: CDR1 SGHRS, CDR2 YFSETQ. The CDR3 loop spans 13 amino acids. The V end lost 1 base, the J end lost 3 bases, and 4 bases lay between the germline ends. The CDR3 DNA sequence: TGCGCCAGCAGCTTGTTAGACACCGGGGAGCTGTTTTTT. This encodes CASSLLDTGELFF.

The chain recombines TRBV23-1 with TRBJ1-1; perhaps TRBD1 as D (6 bases). TRBV23-1 is marked as an open reading frame, function uncertain. Trimming left V 7 bases short and J 9 bases short, with 27 bases between. This CDR3 is 16 amino acids long. CDR3 nucleotide sequence: TGCGCCAGCACACAAACCGAAACAGGGAACGAAGTAAAAGCTTTCTTT. The encoded protein is CASTQTETGNEVKAFF.

The CDR3 region is CASSLEAGGRTLNTEAFF. The DNA of the CDR3 is TGTGCCAGCAGCTTAGAGGCAGGGGGCAGGACGTTGAACACTGAAGCTTTCTTT. The chain links TRBV7-9 to TRBJ1-1; 8 nucleotides match TRBD1. With V trimmed by 1 base and J by 0 bases, 10 bases remained unmatched. Germline V gene sequence: CDR1 SEHNR, CDR2 FQNEAQ (reference sequence). This CDR3 spans 18 amino acids.

This clone was found once. This chain connects TRBV6-1 to TRBJ2-3; 7 bases line up with TRBD2. Germline V gene sequence: CDR1 MNHNS, CDR2 SASEGT. CDR3 length: 15 residues. V shed 7 bases, J shed 5 bases, and the junction held 12 bases outside the gene matches. CDR3 coding DNA: TGTGCCAGCAACGACCCCGGGACTAACCTAGATACGCAGTATTTT. Translating gives CASNDPGTNLDTQYF.

The V gene is TRBV29-1, the J gene TRBJ1-5; 7 bases match TRBD1. With V trimmed by 5 bases and J by 4 bases, 11 bases remained unmatched. Germline V CDR1 and CDR2: SQVTM, ANQGSEA. The CDR3 is made up of 15 amino acids. The CDR3 sequence is CSVPPQTGINQPQHF. The CDR3 DNA reads TGCAGCGTTCCACCTCAGACAGGGATTAATCAGCCCCAGCATTTT.

The CDR3 protein is CASSQGLRQGDEKLFF. The CDR3 DNA sequence: TGTGCCAGCAGCCAAGGATTGAGACAGGGAGATGAAAAACTGTTTTTT. The chain links TRBV4-2 to TRBJ1-4; 7 positions match TRBD1. After removal of 1 base from V and 6 bases from J, the junction contained 8 bases not matched to a gene. Germline V lookup: CDR1 LGHNA, CDR2 YNFKEQ. The CDR3 is 16 residues long.

V gene TRBV4-1 combines with J gene TRBJ2-2; D might be TRBD2 (6 bases). The germline V and J ends were trimmed by 5 bases and 6 bases, with 22 bases remaining between them. From germline, CDR1 is MGHRA and CDR2 YSYEKL. This CDR3 is built from 17 residues. The CDR3: CASSGRQREIFPGELFF. The DNA for the CDR3 is TGCGCCAGCAGCGGACGCCAACGGGAGATATTTCCCGGGGAGCTGTTTTTT.

The chain uses TRBV19 and TRBJ1-5; 7 bases map to TRBD1. J gave up 0 bases and V 6 bases, and 11 bases lay outside the gene matches. CDR1 LNHDA and CDR2 SQIVND come from the germline V gene (reference sequence). The CDR3 runs to 17 residues. CDR3 in DNA: TGTGCCAGTAGAGCAAATACAGGGGCCCCTAGCAATCAGCCCCAGCATTTT. Protein sequence: CASRANTGAPSNQPQHF.

This clone was observed a few times. The V gene is TRBV19, the J gene TRBJ2-7; D gene ambiguous. There are 12 residues in the CDR3. V was pared by 5 bases and J by 5 bases, with 10 bases between. From germline, CDR1 is LNHDA and CDR2 SQIVND (reference sequence). CDR3 in amino acids: CASSSRIHEQYF. For the CDR3, the DNA is TGTGCCAGTAGTTCCAGGATTCACGAGCAGTACTTC.

CDR3 in amino acids: CASLEEGAKNIQYF. The CDR3 bases are TGTGCCTCCTTGGAGGAGGGGGCCAAAAACATTCAGTACTTC. The chain combines TRBV30 with TRBJ2-4; D possibly corresponds to TRBD2 (6 bases). CDR1 and CDR2 (germline): GTSNPN, SVGIG (reference sequence). This CDR3 has 14 residues. Trimming pared 7 bases from V and 1 base from J, leaving 14 bases between.

This chain uses TRBV30 with TRBJ2-7; D perhaps matches TRBD1 (6 bases). The CDR3 is 13 residues long. CDR1 and CDR2 (germline): GTSNPN, SVGIG (reference sequence). V lost 5 bases, J lost 1 base, and 12 bases lay in between. CDR3 bases: TGTGCCTGGTCAATGGGGGCGTCCTACGAGCAGTACTTC. Protein sequence: CAWSMGASYEQYF.

This clone was seen a single time. The chain combines TRBV6-5 with TRBJ2-7, with a tentative D call TRBD1 (6 bases). The CDR3 is 16 residues long. Germline CDR1 reads MNHEY; CDR2 reads SVGAGI. Between the trimmed V and J ends, which lost 0 bases and 0 bases, there was a span of 12 bases. CDR3 in amino acids: CASSYSHRASSYEQYF. In nucleotides, the CDR3 is TGTGCCAGCAGTTACTCCCACAGGGCCAGCTCCTACGAGCAGTACTTC.

The chain links TRBV19 to TRBJ2-4; TRBD1 matches 9 bases. V lost 4 bases to trimming and J lost 2 bases; unmatched junction nucleotides: 6. CDR1 is LNHDA, CDR2 SQIVND, per germline (reference sequence). The CDR3 covers 16 residues. CDR3 bases: TGTGCCAGTAGTACCGGGACAGGGCGTTCCAAAAACATTCAGTACTTC. It specifies CASSTGTGRSKNIQYF.

This rearrangement joins TRBV30 to TRBJ1-5, with D uncertain. Looked up from germline, CDR1 is GTSNPN and CDR2 is SVGIG (reference sequence). V shed 0 bases and J shed 9 bases, with 9 bases lying between them. The CDR3 is made up of 12 amino acids. The CDR3 loop reads CAWSVSSGPQHF. The CDR3 DNA sequence: TGTGCCTGGAGTGTAAGTTCGGGGCCCCAGCATTTT.